Given below is one TCR beta chain in context. Its matching antigen is unknown. This entry belongs to a study of blood T cells in healthy people across ages. The study, taken as a whole, reports: The unknown donor CMV status may have confounded expanded clonotype changes. Age brought a roughly linear fall in TCR beta diversity measured per million T cells.

This CDR3 is built from 15 residues. V trimming: 2 bases; J trimming: 4 bases; junction bases outside the gene matches: 3. Germline V gene lookup returns CDR1 MNHEY and CDR2 SVGAGI. Every donor contributed about 10 milliliters of peripheral blood by blood draw. Per individual sample, total RNA of at least 6 micrograms was extracted. Through a sample-barcoded 5' primer and a J-beta primer mix, a second PCR was run for about 6 to 11 cycles. TCRdb re-called the 5' RACE reads through MiXCR, storing one row per CDR3 protein. The sample shows about 650,000 distinct CDR3 sequences, 45% to 60% of them seen only once.

Specimen: blood. The chain has TRBV6-5 and TRBJ1-5, with 9 bases fitting TRBD1. The sequence was collected from an elderly woman in good health. DNA of the CDR3: TGTGCCAGCAGTTACGGCGGGACAGGGAATCAGCCCCAGCATTTT. This sequence encodes CASSYGGTGNQPQHF.